This T cell receptor (beta chain) is from a study of blood T cell repertoires in COVID-19 (dated by TCRdb to about 2020). For the study in its entirety: Samples covering the acute and convalescent phases of COVID-19 were provided by collaborators in the United States, Italy and Spain. The prospective study material was composed of cDNA or gDNA derived from T cells, B-cell-depleted T cells, or PBMCs. The dataset comprised deeply sampled blood TCRbeta repertoires from subjects exposed to, actively infected with, or recovered from COVID-19. A freely available public database, intended as a resource for researchers studying the immune response to SARS-CoV-2, is where the repertoires were released. The samples were drawn from the first 160 participants of the ongoing ImmuneRACE study and from 950 to 1,500 subjects provided by 6 global collaborators. The sample metadata nearly always contained a de-identified subject ID, COVID-19 status, age in years and sex. Where HLA class I and class II types were available, the types were taken from metadata supplied by the sample provider, not from assay-based typing.

The immunoSEQ Assay, a bias-controlled multiplex PCR, was used to amplify TCRbeta CDR3 regions from genomic DNA. Per the authors' processing: Nucleated cell counts per sample were estimated from amplification of reference gene primers within the assay. To quantify the absolute abundance of each unique TCRbeta CDR3 rearrangement, sequence reads were collapsed and filtered. Productive Simpson clonality was computed per sample as the square root of Simpson's diversity index over productive rearrangements. TCRdb mirrors the immuneACCESS table, restricted to in-frame sequences. Some clones are absent from its copies; in checked studies, under half trace to an unresolved V gene, and the reason for the others is unknown. V, J and clone size are taken as reported in that table, and D and trimming were inferred from the DNA itself. The sample table contains 390,000 or so clones; only one count was recorded for roughly nine tenths of them. Clones ranked in the top ten supply around 1% of the sample.

The investigation overall reported the following: The amount of clinical and demographic metadata varied by source and participant and was provided uncurated.

From a lookup of the germline V gene, CDR1 and CDR2 are SGHVS and FQNEAQ. The CDR3 starts with the cysteine, ends with the phenylalanine, and has 15 residues. Only the CDR3 DNA is retained, 45 bases long and in frame from the first base. In the case of this clone: It lacks a known antigen. The junction differs from germline at one of its ends, possibly a read error.

In the prospective study, participants were about 18 to 100 years old, resided in approximately 22 geographic areas of the United States, and were enrolled through a virtual design. In the prospective study, cohorts were assigned on the basis of participant-reported clinical history obtained from a screening survey and a study questionnaire. ImmuneRACE Cohort 3 recovered participants were defined by two consecutive negative NP/OP PCR tests, healthcare professional clearance, or symptom resolution. In the prospective study, mobile phlebotomists collected whole blood, serum and a nasopharyngeal or oropharyngeal swab from each participant. Participants in the prospective study had the option to provide additional blood draws and questionnaires over a roughly 2-month period. Before DNA extraction, prospective study blood samples were shipped either frozen or at room temperature.

The clonotype comes from a man younger than 35 who had recovered from COVID-19. Sequences were obtained from PBMCs or T cells enriched from blood (not recorded which). This chain joins TRBV7-8 to TRBJ2-1; the junction holds 8 bases that match TRBD2. The CDR3 in this case is CASRSPGLVGNGQFF. Read as DNA, the sequence is TGTGCCAGCAGGTCCCCGGGACTAGTTGGCAATGGGCAGTTCTTC.